A selection of T cell receptor beta chains follows, all from one sample in a study of blood T cell repertoires in COVID-19. Profiled with immunoSEQ multiplex PCR; TCRdb holds only in-frame clones, not every one. Of fewer than 500,000 clones detected, roughly 90% appear once; the ten largest clones hold 4.3%. The specimen was peripheral blood. The receptor set was obtained from a woman aged 25 to 39 with acute or convalescent COVID-19. Each CDR3 is given with its conserved first and last residue. Each record gives: clone size, V gene, D gene, J gene, CDR3 protein, CDR3 DNA. A D gene is named only where the DNA matches it firmly. Clone sizes are given selectively: once, few, many, or a class where the clone is expanded.

abundance: -; v_gene: TRBV9; d_gene: TRBD1; j_gene: TRBJ1-1; CDR3aa: CASSAGQGSANEAFF; CDR3nt: TGTGCCAGCAGCGCCGGACAGGGTTCGGCAAATGAAGCTTTCTTT
abundance: -; v_gene: TRBV24-1; d_gene: -; j_gene: TRBJ1-2; CDR3aa: CATSDPAHGGYGYTF; CDR3nt: TGTGCCACCAGTGATCCCGCCCACGGGGGCTATGGCTACACCTTC
abundance: once; v_gene: TRBV20-1; d_gene: TRBD1; j_gene: TRBJ2-7; CDR3aa: CSASLSGQLYEQYF; CDR3nt: TGCAGTGCTAGTCTTTCGGGACAGTTATACGAGCAGTACTTC
abundance: -; v_gene: TRBV2; d_gene: TRBD2; j_gene: TRBJ2-5; CDR3aa: CASSVRTSGGVGRETQYF; CDR3nt: TGTGCCAGCAGTGTCCGGACTAGCGGGGGAGTCGGTAGAGAGACCCAGTACTTC
abundance: -; v_gene: TRBV2; d_gene: -; j_gene: TRBJ2-3; CDR3aa: CASSAGISSTDTQYF; CDR3nt: TGTGCCAGCAGTGCAGGGATTTCTAGCACAGATACGCAGTATTTT
abundance: -; v_gene: TRBV9; d_gene: -; j_gene: TRBJ2-1; CDR3aa: CASRGPGRSYNEQFF; CDR3nt: TGTGCCAGCAGGGGACCGGGGAGGTCCTACAATGAGCAGTTCTTC
abundance: -; v_gene: TRBV18; d_gene: TRBD1; j_gene: TRBJ1-5; CDR3aa: CASSPGQGSNQPQHF; CDR3nt: TGTGCCAGCTCACCCGGACAGGGAAGCAATCAGCCCCAGCATTTT
abundance: once; v_gene: TRBV6-2/TRBV6-3; d_gene: TRBD1; j_gene: TRBJ2-7; CDR3aa: CASSYGQGVGYEQYF; CDR3nt: TGTGCCAGCAGTTATGGACAGGGGGTAGGCTACGAGCAGTACTTC
abundance: -; v_gene: TRBV19; d_gene: -; j_gene: TRBJ1-1; CDR3aa: CASSIVRVSGTEAFF; CDR3nt: TGTGCCAGTAGTATAGTCAGGGTTTCGGGCACTGAAGCTTTCTTT
abundance: -; v_gene: TRBV2; d_gene: -; j_gene: TRBJ2-7; CDR3aa: CASSGHVLEQYF; CDR3nt: TGTGCCAGCAGTGGACACGTTCTCGAGCAGTACTTC
abundance: -; v_gene: TRBV2; d_gene: -; j_gene: TRBJ2-7; CDR3aa: CASIEGGNEQYF; CDR3nt: TGTGCCAGCATCGAGGGGGGGAACGAGCAGTACTTC
abundance: -; v_gene: TRBV7-9; d_gene: -; j_gene: TRBJ2-1; CDR3aa: CASSLPEWNEQFF; CDR3nt: TGTGCCAGCAGCTTACCGGAGTGGAATGAGCAGTTCTTC
abundance: once; v_gene: TRBV30; d_gene: TRBD1; j_gene: TRBJ1-2; CDR3aa: CAWSSDRGYYGYTF; CDR3nt: TGTGCCTGGAGTAGCGACAGGGGGTACTATGGCTACACCTTC
abundance: -; v_gene: TRBV20-1; d_gene: -; j_gene: TRBJ2-1; CDR3aa: CSASRRGNEQFF; CDR3nt: TGCAGTGCTAGTCGGCGGGGCAATGAGCAGTTCTTC
abundance: few; v_gene: TRBV10-3; d_gene: -; j_gene: TRBJ2-3; CDR3aa: CAISRSGSTDTQYF; CDR3nt: TGTGCCATCTCGAGGAGTGGCAGCACAGATACGCAGTATTTT
abundance: -; v_gene: TRBV6-1; d_gene: TRBD1; j_gene: TRBJ1-2; CDR3aa: CASSEAWTGSGYTF; CDR3nt: TGTGCCAGCAGTGAAGCGTGGACAGGGTCAGGCTACACCTTC
abundance: -; v_gene: TRBV7-9; d_gene: -; j_gene: TRBJ1-6; CDR3aa: CASSLGQGGSYSPLHF; CDR3nt: TGTGCCAGCAGCTTAGGTCAGGGTGGATCTTATTCACCCCTCCACTTT
abundance: once; v_gene: TRBV7-6; d_gene: TRBD1; j_gene: TRBJ2-7; CDR3aa: CASSLRDSGEQYF; CDR3nt: TGTGCCAGCAGCTTAAGGGACAGCGGAGAGCAGTACTTC
abundance: few; v_gene: TRBV28; d_gene: -; j_gene: TRBJ1-1; CDR3aa: CASRPDRNTEAFF; CDR3nt: TGTGCCAGCAGACCTGACAGAAACACTGAAGCTTTCTTT
abundance: -; v_gene: TRBV27; d_gene: -; j_gene: TRBJ2-3; CDR3aa: CASKDYSTDTQYF; CDR3nt: TGTGCCAGCAAAGACTATTCCACAGATACGCAGTATTTT
abundance: once; v_gene: TRBV15; d_gene: -; j_gene: TRBJ1-3; CDR3aa: CATSRGQLKTGNTIYF; CDR3nt: TGTGCCACCAGCAGAGGACAGCTAAAAACTGGAAACACCATATATTTT
abundance: -; v_gene: TRBV2; d_gene: -; j_gene: TRBJ1-4; CDR3aa: CASSDERADNEKLFF; CDR3nt: TGTGCCAGCAGTGATGAGAGGGCTGATAATGAAAAACTGTTTTTT
abundance: -; v_gene: TRBV24-1; d_gene: -; j_gene: TRBJ1-5; CDR3aa: CATSDKTGYQPQHF; CDR3nt: TGTGCCACCAGTGATAAAACAGGGTATCAGCCCCAGCATTTT
abundance: -; v_gene: TRBV12-3/TRBV12-4; d_gene: -; j_gene: TRBJ1-2; CDR3aa: CASSARGPSYTF; CDR3nt: TGTGCCAGCAGTGCCAGGGGTCCGAGCTACACCTTC
abundance: -; v_gene: TRBV4-1; d_gene: TRBD2; j_gene: TRBJ2-1; CDR3aa: CASSQSTHPTSGGFEQFF; CDR3nt: TGCGCCAGCAGCCAATCAACCCATCCGACTAGCGGGGGGTTTGAGCAGTTCTTC
abundance: once; v_gene: TRBV3-1/TRBV3-2; d_gene: -; j_gene: TRBJ2-1; CDR3aa: CASSPGLEYNEQFF; CDR3nt: TGTGCCAGCAGCCCGGGACTTGAATACAATGAGCAGTTCTTC
abundance: once; v_gene: TRBV4-1; d_gene: -; j_gene: TRBJ2-3; CDR3aa: CASSQVQGLTDTQYF; CDR3nt: TGCGCCAGCAGCCAAGTTCAGGGGTTGACAGATACGCAGTATTTT
abundance: -; v_gene: TRBV5-3; d_gene: TRBD1; j_gene: TRBJ2-7; CDR3aa: CARSSWAGQGHEQYF; CDR3nt: TGTGCCAGAAGCTCTTGGGCGGGACAGGGACACGAGCAGTACTTC
abundance: -; v_gene: TRBV30; d_gene: -; j_gene: TRBJ1-5; CDR3aa: CAWSTGFNQPQHF; CDR3nt: TGTGCCTGGAGTACAGGGTTTAATCAGCCCCAGCATTTT
abundance: -; v_gene: TRBV18; d_gene: TRBD2; j_gene: TRBJ2-7; CDR3aa: CASSPAVGAGDYEQYF; CDR3nt: TGTGCCAGCTCACCCGCGGTAGGGGCGGGGGACTACGAGCAGTACTTC
abundance: -; v_gene: TRBV3-1/TRBV3-2; d_gene: -; j_gene: TRBJ2-7; CDR3aa: CASSQDPQFHYQTYEQYF; CDR3nt: TGTGCCAGCAGCCAAGATCCACAGTTTCATTATCAAACCTACGAGCAGTACTTC
abundance: -; v_gene: TRBV7-3; d_gene: -; j_gene: TRBJ2-2; CDR3aa: CASQGSNGELFF; CDR3nt: TGTGCCAGCCAGGGGTCTAACGGGGAGCTGTTTTTT
abundance: -; v_gene: TRBV11-2; d_gene: -; j_gene: TRBJ1-2; CDR3aa: CASSGQSNYGYTF; CDR3nt: TGTGCCAGCAGCGGACAGTCTAACTATGGCTACACCTTC
abundance: few; v_gene: TRBV28; d_gene: TRBD1; j_gene: TRBJ1-4; CDR3aa: CASSLGTGYEKLFF; CDR3nt: TGTGCCAGCAGTTTAGGGACAGGCTACGAAAAACTGTTTTTT
abundance: -; v_gene: TRBV30; d_gene: TRBD1; j_gene: TRBJ1-6; CDR3aa: CAWHAGTGVFSPLHF; CDR3nt: TGTGCCTGGCATGCCGGGACAGGGGTCTTCTCACCCCTCCACTTT
abundance: -; v_gene: TRBV6-5; d_gene: TRBD1; j_gene: TRBJ2-7; CDR3aa: CASSPGQGIYEQYF; CDR3nt: TGTGCCAGCAGCCCGGGACAGGGAATCTACGAGCAGTACTTC
abundance: -; v_gene: TRBV6-5; d_gene: -; j_gene: TRBJ1-3; CDR3aa: CASRRTDNYGNTIYF; CDR3nt: TGTGCCAGCAGACGGACAGATAACTACGGAAACACCATATATTTT
abundance: once; v_gene: TRBV15; d_gene: -; j_gene: TRBJ2-6; CDR3aa: CATSRTPSGANVLTF; CDR3nt: TGTGCCACCAGCCGCACTCCCTCTGGGGCCAACGTCCTGACTTTC
abundance: -; v_gene: TRBV6-4; d_gene: -; j_gene: TRBJ1-5; CDR3aa: CASSDALQGIQPQHF; CDR3nt: TGTGCCAGCAGTGACGCCCTTCAGGGTATTCAGCCCCAGCATTTT
abundance: -; v_gene: TRBV19; d_gene: -; j_gene: TRBJ1-1; CDR3aa: CATLEVRGTEAFF; CDR3nt: TGTGCCACCCTCGAGGTCCGGGGCACTGAAGCTTTCTTT
abundance: -; v_gene: TRBV7-3; d_gene: -; j_gene: TRBJ1-2; CDR3aa: CASSLTQGVFGYTF; CDR3nt: TGTGCCAGCAGCTTAACGCAAGGGGTATTTGGCTACACCTTC
abundance: once; v_gene: TRBV28; d_gene: TRBD2; j_gene: TRBJ2-1; CDR3aa: CASNGGNDSEQFF; CDR3nt: TGTGCCAGCAACGGGGGGAATGACAGTGAGCAGTTCTTC
abundance: -; v_gene: TRBV6-2/TRBV6-3; d_gene: TRBD1; j_gene: TRBJ2-4; CDR3aa: CASSSGQTKNIQYF; CDR3nt: TGTGCCAGCAGTTCGGGACAGACCAAAAACATTCAGTACTTC
abundance: -; v_gene: TRBV9; d_gene: -; j_gene: TRBJ1-2; CDR3aa: CASSPSQGRRPYGYTF; CDR3nt: TGTGCCAGCAGCCCGAGCCAGGGCCGCAGACCCTATGGCTACACCTTC
abundance: few; v_gene: TRBV5-4; d_gene: TRBD2; j_gene: TRBJ2-3; CDR3aa: CASSLGRTSGTDTQYF; CDR3nt: TGTGCCAGCAGCTTGGGCCGGACTAGCGGCACAGATACGCAGTATTTT
abundance: -; v_gene: TRBV28; d_gene: TRBD1; j_gene: TRBJ2-1; CDR3aa: CASSLRGRGNHEQFF; CDR3nt: TGTGCCAGCAGTTTACGGGGCAGGGGGAACCATGAGCAGTTCTTC
abundance: -; v_gene: TRBV10-3; d_gene: TRBD2; j_gene: TRBJ2-1; CDR3aa: CAISTSGGAGNEQFF; CDR3nt: TGTGCCATCTCGACTAGCGGGGGGGCCGGTAATGAGCAGTTCTTC
abundance: -; v_gene: TRBV20-1; d_gene: -; j_gene: TRBJ2-7; CDR3aa: CSASDGEQYF; CDR3nt: TGCAGTGCTAGTGACGGCGAGCAGTACTTC
abundance: -; v_gene: TRBV30; d_gene: -; j_gene: TRBJ1-3; CDR3aa: CAWSVPRVSGNTIYF; CDR3nt: TGTGCCTGGAGTGTCCCCAGGGTTAGTGGAAACACCATATATTTT
abundance: few; v_gene: TRBV3-1/TRBV3-2; d_gene: -; j_gene: TRBJ2-7; CDR3aa: CASSHSSQGGYEQYF; CDR3nt: TGTGCCAGCAGCCACTCATCTCAGGGGGGCTACGAGCAGTACTTC
abundance: -; v_gene: TRBV30; d_gene: -; j_gene: TRBJ1-4; CDR3aa: CAWTTGRAGEKLFF; CDR3nt: TGTGCCTGGACCACGGGTAGGGCAGGGGAAAAACTGTTTTTT
abundance: -; v_gene: TRBV29-1; d_gene: -; j_gene: TRBJ1-1; CDR3aa: CSVLRRSNTEAFF; CDR3nt: TGCAGCGTTTTACGGAGGAGTAACACTGAAGCTTTCTTT
abundance: -; v_gene: TRBV3-1/TRBV3-2; d_gene: -; j_gene: TRBJ2-7; CDR3aa: CASSQTSRNEQYF; CDR3nt: TGTGCCAGCAGCCAAACTAGCAGAAACGAGCAGTACTTC
abundance: -; v_gene: TRBV12-3/TRBV12-4; d_gene: -; j_gene: TRBJ1-6; CDR3aa: CASSLPGSPLHF; CDR3nt: TGTGCCAGCAGTCTCCCTGGCTCACCCCTCCACTTT
abundance: -; v_gene: TRBV4-1; d_gene: -; j_gene: TRBJ2-4; CDR3aa: CASSLEPGGKNIQYF; CDR3nt: TGCGCCAGCAGCCTCGAGCCGGGTGGCAAAAACATTCAGTACTTC